This passage covers 18 T cell receptor beta chains from one sample sequenced in a study of T cell clones after liver transplantation. The table came from immunoSEQ multiplex PCR; TCRdb's copy has only in-frame clones and leaves some out. The repertoire includes about 45,000 clones, 86% of them detected once, and 2.5% sits in the top ten. The sequenced sample was CD4+ T cells from blood, obtained 24 months after liver transplant. These receptor sequences come from a human patient who received a liver transplant. Among the T cells, some may be from the graft donor.

V is TRBV19 and J is TRBJ1-5; D not certain. This CDR3 is 15 amino acids long. The germline CDR1 and CDR2 sequences are LNHDA and SQIVND (reference sequence). V lost 5 bases, J lost 2 bases, and 13 bases lay in between. DNA for the CDR3: TGTGCCAGTAGTTTCTCAAGGGCAGGCAATCAGCCCCAGCATTTT. Translated, it gives CASSFSRAGNQPQHF.

The chain has TRBV28 and TRBJ1-2; a weak D match, TRBD1 (6 bases). CDR1 and CDR2 from the germline V gene are MDHEN and SYDVKM. The length of the CDR3 is 13 residues. The V end was cut by 6 bases, the J end by 9 bases, with 17 bases between. DNA of the CDR3: TGTGCCAGCAGGGTAGGACAGCTCCTAAGCTACACCTTC. This sequence encodes CASRVGQLLSYTF.

This rearrangement joins TRBV5-1 to TRBJ1-2; 9 bases are a match to TRBD1. J was trimmed by 6 bases and V by 1 base; bases with no gene match: 7. Germline lookup yields CDR1 SGHRS and CDR2 YFSETQ. The CDR3 totals 15 residues. CDR3 DNA sequence: TGCGCCAGCAGCTTGACCTTCGACAGGGGGAATGGCTACACCTTC. Protein: CASSLTFDRGNGYTF.

V and J are TRBV4-2 and TRBJ2-3; D remains ambiguous. From germline, CDR1 is LGHNA and CDR2 YNFKEQ. CDR3 size: 13 residues. Trimming took off 4 bases at V and 2 bases at J, with 7 bases between the two ends. The CDR3 DNA follows: TGTGCCAGCAGCCGACTTCTCACAGATACGCAGTATTTT. Its translation is CASSRLLTDTQYF.

The J gene is TRBJ2-7, the V gene TRBV7-2; D unclear. Trimming pared 0 bases from V and 3 bases from J, leaving 12 bases between. From germline, CDR1 is SGHTA and CDR2 FQGNSA. The CDR3 totals 15 residues. CDR3 in DNA: TGTGCCAGCAGCTTAGCTACCAGTTCTTACTACGAGCAGTACTTC. Protein: CASSLATSSYYEQYF.

The V and J genes are TRBV4-1 and TRBJ1-1; tentative D call: TRBD1 (5 bases). Trimming took 5 bases from V and 7 from J, leaving 17 bases between them. CDR3 length equals 14 residues. Looked up from germline, CDR1 is MGHRA and CDR2 is YSYEKL. CDR3 nucleotide sequence: TGCGCCAGCAGCTTACAGGACCGGCTCTTTGAAGCTTTCTTT. Protein: CASSLQDRLFEAFF.

The V and J genes are TRBV9 and TRBJ2-5; D unclear. The CDR3 consists of 13 residues. The ends were cut back, 0 bases at V and 4 bases at J, with 7 bases in the middle. Germline CDR1 is SGDLS and CDR2 is YYNGEE. CDR3 loop: CASSVDSRETQYF. CDR3 nucleotides: TGTGCCAGCAGCGTAGATTCCAGAGAGACCCAGTACTTC. The variable domain in full, with the rest retrieved from reference TRBV9 and TRBJ2-5, is DSGVTQTPKHLITATGQRVTLRCSPRSGDLSVYWYQQSLDQGLQFLIQYYNGEERAKGNILERFSAQQFPDLHSELNLSSLELGDSALYFCASSVDSRETQYFGPGTRLLVL.

The chain has TRBV14 and TRBJ1-2; D gene unclear. Germline values: CDR1 SGHDN, CDR2 FVKESK. The CDR3 loop spans 17 amino acids. The V end was cut by 4 bases, the J end by 8 bases, with 26 bases between. Here the CDR3 DNA reads TGTGCCAGCAGCCGCGTGGCAGGAACCCGCAAACTCGGGGGCTACACCTTC. Its translation is CASSRVAGTRKLGGYTF.

CDR3 in amino acids: CASSRRPQPQHF. Here the CDR3 DNA reads TGTGCCAGCAGCCGCAGGCCCCAGCCCCAGCATTTT. The chain recombines TRBV28 with TRBJ1-5; D remains unclear. CDR3 length: 12 residues. Trimming pared 6 bases from V and 7 bases from J, leaving 10 bases between. Germline V gene lookup returns CDR1 MDHEN and CDR2 SYDVKM.

The V gene is TRBV30, the J gene TRBJ1-5; tentative D call: TRBD1 (6 bases). CDR3 length: 13 residues. The germline V and J ends were trimmed by 4 bases and 7 bases, with 14 bases remaining between them. CDR1 GTSNPN and CDR2 SVGIG come from the germline V gene (reference sequence). DNA for the CDR3: TGTGCCTGGAATAGGGGGGGCGGACAGCCCCAGCATTTT. Amino acid sequence: CAWNRGGGQPQHF.

The sample holds a few counts of this clone. The chain joins TRBV19 to TRBJ1-1; D perhaps matches TRBD1 (5 bases). This CDR3 region has 15 residues. Germline assignment: CDR1 LNHDA and CDR2 SQIVND (reference sequence). Deletions cut 3 bases from V and 0 bases from J, with 11 bases between. As DNA, the CDR3 is TGTGCCAGTAGTATTCCCGGGGCCATGAACACTGAAGCTTTCTTT. Translation: CASSIPGAMNTEAFF. The entire variable domain, with the rest obtained from reference TRBV19 and TRBJ1-1, is as follows: DGGITQSPKYLFRKEGQNVTLSCEQNLNHDAMYWYRQDPGQGLRLIYYSQIVNDFQKGDIAEGYSVSREKKESFPLTVTSAQKNPTAFYLCASSIPGAMNTEAFFGQGTRLTVV.

The gene calls are TRBV5-1 and TRBJ1-5; 11 bases are a match to TRBD1. Germline lookup yields CDR1 SGHRS and CDR2 YFSETQ. Unmatched junction bases numbered 4, after V lost 2 bases and J lost 3 bases. This CDR3 spans 16 amino acids. The CDR3: CASSFGTGGNNQPQHF. The CDR3 region has the DNA TGCGCCAGCAGCTTCGGGACAGGGGGTAACAATCAGCCCCAGCATTTT.

This clone has just one count. CDR3 DNA sequence: TGTGCCTGGACTCTTCAGGGGGCAGGACAGCCCCAGCATTTT. Encoded protein: CAWTLQGAGQPQHF. The V call is TRBV30, the J call TRBJ1-5, with 8 bases aligning to TRBD1. Germline V gene data show CDR1 as GTSNPN and CDR2 as SVGIG (reference sequence). The CDR3 covers 14 residues. Trimming removed 4 bases from V and 7 bases from J; junction bases left unmatched: 9. Looking up the rest from reference TRBV30 and TRBJ1-5 gives the full variable domain: SQTIHQWPATLVQPVGSPLSLECTVEGTSNPNLYWYRQAAGRGLQLLFYSVGIGQISSEVPQNLSASRPQDRQFILSSKKLLLSDSGFYLCAWTLQGAGQPQHFGDGTRLSIL.

The CDR3 region is CASTSGVAGANVLTF. DNA of the CDR3: TGTGCCAGCACTAGCGGGGTCGCTGGGGCCAACGTCCTGACTTTC. This chain uses TRBV2 with TRBJ2-6, with TRBD2 matching 9 bases. Losses at the gene ends were 7 bases for V and 2 bases for J; bases not matched to a gene: 3. This CDR3 region has 15 residues. From germline, CDR1 is SNHLY and CDR2 FYNNEI.

The chain's CDR3 is CASRLVAGGVINIQYF. For the CDR3, the DNA is TGTGCCAGCAGGCTCGTAGCGGGAGGAGTCATAAACATTCAGTACTTC. V and J are TRBV27 and TRBJ2-4, with TRBD2 matching 10 bases. From germline, CDR1 is MNHEY and CDR2 SMNVEV (reference sequence). V lost 6 bases and J lost 6; bases outside the gene matches: 11. The CDR3 has 16 residues.

This chain uses TRBV5-8 with TRBJ2-5; D is ambiguous. The germline V gene has CDR1 SGHTS and CDR2 YDEGEE. With 4 bases removed from V and 4 bases from J, the gap between germline ends came to 5 bases. CDR3 length: 11 residues. CDR3 region: CASSGVETQYF. The CDR3 DNA is TGTGCCAGCAGCGGGGTAGAGACCCAGTACTTC.

The chain uses TRBV7-8 and TRBJ1-4; D gene uncertain. CDR3 length: 15 amino acids. Germline V gene lookup returns CDR1 SGHVS and CDR2 FQNEAQ. V was cut by 2 bases and J by 5 bases, with 12 bases left in between. CDR3 amino acids: CASSLSAQNNEKLFF. In DNA, the CDR3 is TGTGCCAGCAGCTTAAGCGCGCAGAACAATGAAAAACTGTTTTTT.

The chain recombines TRBV5-4 with TRBJ1-4; 8 bases match TRBD1. The CDR3 loop spans 17 amino acids. The V gene end was trimmed by 2 bases and the J gene end by 2 bases; junction bases not matched to a gene: 8. CDR1 and CDR2 (germline): SGHNT, YYREEE (reference sequence). CDR3 nucleotide sequence: TGTGCCAGCAGCTTTACAGGGGGGAGACGGACTAATGAAAAACTGTTTTTT. Translating gives CASSFTGGRRTNEKLFF.